This TCR beta chain was identified during a study of T cell responses to AZD1222 COVID-19 vaccine. Overall study results and limits: Among the donors, most were white British and more were female, and clonal diversity was possibly underestimated.

Method: immunoSEQ multiplex PCR; TCRdb's copy keeps in-frame clones and lacks some. The sample has under 80,000 clones; nearly 90% are singletons. Timing groups of about 4 and about 12 weeks for second doses were pooled. Trimming pared 1 base from V and 8 bases from J, leaving 6 bases between. CDR3 length: 13 residues. CDR1 and CDR2 from the germline V gene are MNHEY and SVGAGI. With respect to this clone: Its target is unknown.

This specimen consisted of peripheral blood, obtained 28 days after the second AZD1222 dose. This receptor was taken from an adult who received the AZD1222 COVID-19 vaccine. This chain connects TRBV6-5 to TRBJ1-6; D gene uncertain. The CDR3 spells CASSYLGYSPLHF. For the CDR3, the DNA is TGTGCCAGCAGTTACTTGGGTTATTCACCCCTCCACTTT.